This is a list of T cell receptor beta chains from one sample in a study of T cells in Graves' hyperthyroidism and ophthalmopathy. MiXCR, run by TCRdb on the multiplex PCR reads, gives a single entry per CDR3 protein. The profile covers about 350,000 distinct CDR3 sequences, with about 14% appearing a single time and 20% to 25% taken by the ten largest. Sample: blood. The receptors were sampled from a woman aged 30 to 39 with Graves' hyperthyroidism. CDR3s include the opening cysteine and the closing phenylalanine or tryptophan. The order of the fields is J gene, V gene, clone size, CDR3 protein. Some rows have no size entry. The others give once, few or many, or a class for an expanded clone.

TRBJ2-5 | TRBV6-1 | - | CASSGTLPGLAREETQYF
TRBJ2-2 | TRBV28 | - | CASSFEGELFF
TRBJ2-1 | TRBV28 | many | CASSFRDEQFF
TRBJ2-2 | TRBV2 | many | CASTRGAAGAGELFF
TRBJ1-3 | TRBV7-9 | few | CASSLDGGAPTSGNTIYF
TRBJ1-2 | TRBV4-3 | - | CASSQGGSWPGPVYGYTF
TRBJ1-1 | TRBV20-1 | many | CSARDRRASTEAFF
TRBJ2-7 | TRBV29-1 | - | CSVRTSGVTYEQYF
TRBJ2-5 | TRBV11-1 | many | CASSLERLAGQETQYF
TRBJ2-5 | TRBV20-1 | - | CSASGYGDRVLETQYF
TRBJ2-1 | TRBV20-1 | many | CSAQASGRGTQFF
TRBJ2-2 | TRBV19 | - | CASTRPSSGTGELFF
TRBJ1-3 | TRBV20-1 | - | CSAPPPTGTGNTIYF
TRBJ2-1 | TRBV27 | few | CASSLTGAGIYEQFF
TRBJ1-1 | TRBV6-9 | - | CASSYGRGAYTEAFF
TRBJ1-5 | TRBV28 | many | CASTPAPGPQHF
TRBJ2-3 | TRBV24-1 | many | CATSEGGMTSDTQYF
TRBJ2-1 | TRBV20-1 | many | CSARDPRLAGRSSYNEQFF
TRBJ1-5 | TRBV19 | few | CASSDRSYHQPQHF
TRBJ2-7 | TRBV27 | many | CASSLRGLSNEQYF
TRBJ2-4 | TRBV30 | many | CAWNDRGRYKNIQYF
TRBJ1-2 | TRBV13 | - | CARPLTSYGYSF
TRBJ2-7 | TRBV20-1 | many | CSASSGTGEEQYF